These T cell receptor beta chains were read from a single sample in a study of T cells after somatic rescue of genetic block. Generated by immunoSEQ multiplex PCR, the TCRdb table keeps only in-frame clones and is missing some. The sample carries roughly 55,000 clones, more than 90% recorded once. The specimen was peripheral blood mononuclear cells (PBMCs). Receptors were obtained from a child younger than two. The CDR3 runs from the conserved cysteine through the conserved F or W. D genes are given only for firm matches. Only part of the rows carry a size: once, few, many, or a class if the clone is expanded.

cdr3_nt | cdr3_aa | j_call | clone_size | v_call | d_call
TGTGCCAGCAGCCAGCGGGGTCGGCGGGAGGGAAGAGATACGCAGTATTTT | CASSQRGRREGRDTQYF | TRBJ2-3 | - | TRBV4-2 | TRBD2
TGCAGCGTTGAGAAAGATACGCAGTATTTT | CSVEKDTQYF | TRBJ2-3 | - | TRBV29-1 | -
TGCGCCAGCAGCTTGGACAGGGATGAAAAACTGTTTTTT | CASSLDRDEKLFF | TRBJ1-4 | - | TRBV5-1 | -
TGTGCCAGCAGTAAAGGATCCTTCAGGGGAGCTTTCTTT | CASSKGSFRGAFF | TRBJ1-1 | few | TRBV6-6 | -
TGTGCCAGCAGCCAAGGGGGCAACTATGGCTACACCTTC | CASSQGGNYGYTF | TRBJ1-2 | - | TRBV4-2 | -
TGTGCCAGCAGCTTTGCCGTGACTAGCGGATACAATGAGCAGTTCTTC | CASSFAVTSGYNEQFF | TRBJ2-1 | once | TRBV7-2 | TRBD2
TGTGCCAGCAGCTATCTAGCGGGAGATCGGAATACGCAGTATTTT | CASSYLAGDRNTQYF | TRBJ2-3 | - | TRBV5-6 | TRBD2
TGTGCCAGTAGTATGCCAGGGGGCAGTTTTAGACGGGGGCAGTTCTTC | CASSMPGGSFRRGQFF | TRBJ2-1 | - | TRBV19 | TRBD1
TGTGCCAGCAGCTTAGGGGCTAGCGGGAACTACGAGCAGTACTTC | CASSLGASGNYEQYF | TRBJ2-7 | - | TRBV7-9 | TRBD2
TGTGCCTGGAGTGAGGGGAGGAAGGGACATAGCAATCAGCCCCAGCATTTT | CAWSEGRKGHSNQPQHF | TRBJ1-5 | - | TRBV30 | -
TGTGCCAGCAGCTTGGCAGGGACCGCTTACGAGCAGTACTTC | CASSLAGTAYEQYF | TRBJ2-7 | - | TRBV11-2 | -
TGTGCCAGCAGCTTAGGGGGGACAGGGTATGGCTACACCTTC | CASSLGGTGYGYTF | TRBJ1-2 | once | TRBV7-2 | TRBD1
TGTGCCAGCAGCTTGGACAGCGAGCAGTACTTC | CASSLDSEQYF | TRBJ2-7 | - | TRBV5-6 | -
TGCAGTGCTAGAGTCTACAATGAGCAGTTCTTC | CSARVYNEQFF | TRBJ2-1 | - | TRBV20-1 | -
TGCGCCAGCAGCCAAGCCCAGGGGACTTACGAGCAGTTCTTC | CASSQAQGTYEQFF | TRBJ2-1 | - | TRBV4-1 | -
TGTGCCAGCAGTGAACAGGACCACTATGGCTACACCTTC | CASSEQDHYGYTF | TRBJ1-2 | - | TRBV6-1 | -
TGTGCCAGCAGCTTAGACCTAGCGGGAGGGTCCGGGGAGCTGTTTTTT | CASSLDLAGGSGELFF | TRBJ2-2 | once | TRBV7-6 | TRBD2
TGTGCCAGCAGTTTAACTAGCGGGAGGTCGAATACGCAGTATTTT | CASSLTSGRSNTQYF | TRBJ2-3 | once | TRBV27 | TRBD2
TGCGCCAGCAGCTTACCAGGGGCGACTAATGAAAAACTGTTTTTT | CASSLPGATNEKLFF | TRBJ1-4 | - | TRBV5-1 | -
TGTGCCAGCAGCACAGGGGGCGCTGAAGCTTTCTTT | CASSTGGAEAFF | TRBJ1-1 | - | TRBV7-9 | TRBD1
TGTGCCAGCCGCCAGGGGACAGGGGGCTACAATGAGCAGTTCTTC | CASRQGTGGYNEQFF | TRBJ2-1 | - | TRBV18 | TRBD1
TGCGCCAGCAGTGATCAGGGGGCGAACACCGGGGAGCTGTTTTTT | CASSDQGANTGELFF | TRBJ2-2 | - | TRBV10-2 | TRBD1
TGTGCCAGCAGTTACTCCCAGGGAGAGACCCAGTACTTC | CASSYSQGETQYF | TRBJ2-5 | - | TRBV6-5 | -
TGCGCCAGCAGCTCAAGACTAGCGGGAAAAAACACCGGGGAGCTGTTTTTT | CASSSRLAGKNTGELFF | TRBJ2-2 | - | TRBV5-1 | TRBD2
TGTGCCAGCAGGGACGGGACAGGGGAAACCTTAGCCAAAAACATTCAGTACTTC | CASRDGTGETLAKNIQYF | TRBJ2-4 | - | TRBV2 | TRBD1
TGCGCCAGCAGCTTGGGGACTAGCGGGAGGGAGACCCAGTACTTC | CASSLGTSGRETQYF | TRBJ2-5 | once | TRBV5-1 | TRBD2
TGTGCCAGCAGTTTTCTTAGTTATGGCTACACCTTC | CASSFLSYGYTF | TRBJ1-2 | - | TRBV28 | -
TGCGCCAGCAGCACAGGGGGCGCTAATGAAAAACTGTTTTTT | CASSTGGANEKLFF | TRBJ1-4 | - | TRBV5-1 | TRBD1
TGTGCCAGCAGTGAATTCCCTGACTCGATAGCTAACTATGGCTACACCTTC | CASSEFPDSIANYGYTF | TRBJ1-2 | - | TRBV2 | -
TGTGCCAGCAGTGAAACGCGGTCTAGCCAGCACGAGCAGTACTTC | CASSETRSSQHEQYF | TRBJ2-7 | - | TRBV6-1 | -
TGTGCCAGCAGTGAGACAGGGCGGGCGTACGAGCAGTACTTC | CASSETGRAYEQYF | TRBJ2-7 | - | TRBV25-1 | TRBD1
TGTGCCAGCAGCAAATTCTCCACAGATACGCAGTATTTT | CASSKFSTDTQYF | TRBJ2-3 | - | TRBV7-2 | -
TGTGCCAGCAGCTTGGATAATTCACCCCTCCACTTT | CASSLDNSPLHF | TRBJ1-6 | - | TRBV5-4 | -
TGTGCCAGCAGTGAGGGACTAGCGGATTACAATGAGCAGTTCTTC | CASSEGLADYNEQFF | TRBJ2-1 | - | TRBV2 | TRBD2
TGCAGCGTTGACAGTGAAAAACTGTTTTTT | CSVDSEKLFF | TRBJ1-4 | once | TRBV29-1 | -
TGTGCCAGCAGCTTAGCGGGGTTCTCTGGAAACACCATATATTTT | CASSLAGFSGNTIYF | TRBJ1-3 | - | TRBV7-2 | -
TGTGCCAGCACTTCGATGACAGGGAACGAGCAGTACTTC | CASTSMTGNEQYF | TRBJ2-7 | - | TRBV27 | TRBD1
TGTGCCAGCTCACCGGGACAGGGGTCCTACGAGCAGTACTTC | CASSPGQGSYEQYF | TRBJ2-7 | - | TRBV18 | TRBD1
TGCGCCAGCAGCCTGGGACAGGGGAATGAAAAACTGTTTTTT | CASSLGQGNEKLFF | TRBJ1-4 | - | TRBV5-1 | TRBD1
TGTGCCAGCAGGAGACTAGCGGGTAACACCGGGGAGCTGTTTTTT | CASRRLAGNTGELFF | TRBJ2-2 | - | TRBV2 | TRBD2
TGTGCCAGCAGTTACTCGATAGGTCAAGGAGAAAAACTGTTTTTT | CASSYSIGQGEKLFF | TRBJ1-4 | - | TRBV6-5 | -
TGCGCCAGCAGTGAGTCTAGCGGGAGGGCCTACGAGCAGTACTTC | CASSESSGRAYEQYF | TRBJ2-7 | - | TRBV10-1 | TRBD2
TGTGCCTGGAGTGTAGGACACTCCTACGAGCAGTACTTC | CAWSVGHSYEQYF | TRBJ2-7 | - | TRBV30 | -
TGTGCCAGCAGCTTAGTACAGGGAGCGGAGACCCAGTACTTC | CASSLVQGAETQYF | TRBJ2-5 | - | TRBV7-2 | -
TGTGCCAGCAGCTTAGCGGGAGGGAGAGATACGCAGTATTTT | CASSLAGGRDTQYF | TRBJ2-3 | once | TRBV7-8 | TRBD2
TGTGCCAGCAGCAACCAAGAGACCCAGTACTTC | CASSNQETQYF | TRBJ2-5 | - | TRBV7-6 | -
TGTGCCAGCAGCCGAAGGACAGGGCGGCGGTCCTACGAGCAGTACTTC | CASSRRTGRRSYEQYF | TRBJ2-7 | - | TRBV14 | TRBD1
TGTGCCAGCAGTGCCTCAACTAGCGGGACCCTATACGAGCAGTACTTC | CASSASTSGTLYEQYF | TRBJ2-7 | once | TRBV2 | TRBD2
TGCGCCAGCAGTATCCTCGTTGGGGCGGATACGCAGTATTTT | CASSILVGADTQYF | TRBJ2-3 | once | TRBV5-1 | -
TGTGCCAGCAGTCGCGGACAGAATAACTATGGCTACACCTTC | CASSRGQNNYGYTF | TRBJ1-2 | - | TRBV6-1 | -
TGCGCCAGCAGCTTGGTAAGGCAGGACAATGAGCAGTTCTTC | CASSLVRQDNEQFF | TRBJ2-1 | - | TRBV5-1 | -
TGCGCCAGCAGCCAAGATACGTGGGGACAGGGGGCGGAAGATACGCAGTATTTT | CASSQDTWGQGAEDTQYF | TRBJ2-3 | - | TRBV4-3 | TRBD1
TGTGCCAGCAGTCCGCCGGACAGGGCTGAGCAGTACTTC | CASSPPDRAEQYF | TRBJ2-7 | - | TRBV28 | TRBD1
TGTGCCAGCAGTAGCTACAATGAGCAGTTCTTC | CASSSYNEQFF | TRBJ2-1 | - | TRBV2 | -
TGTGCCAGCAGTGACGGCGGGAGATCCTACAATGAGCAGTTCTTC | CASSDGGRSYNEQFF | TRBJ2-1 | - | TRBV6-4 | TRBD2